The sample holds a few counts of the clone carrying this T cell receptor beta chain. The entry originates in a study of Graves' ophthalmopathy and Graves' hyperthyroidism. The authors amplified TCR beta CDR3 regions, and they did so from RNA transcripts for repertoire sequencing. The authors performed first-round RT-PCR with HTBI primers and then a second-round multiplex PCR. From the multiplex PCR reads, TCRdb called clonotypes with MiXCR, one entry per CDR3 protein. The sample consists of about 590,000 distinct CDR3 sequences, less than 45% of them appearing once. CDR3 size: 16 residues. Germline values: CDR1 SGHTA, CDR2 FQGNSA. V trimming: 2 bases; J trimming: 1 base; junction bases outside the gene matches: 4.

The V gene is TRBV7-2, the J gene TRBJ2-2; 7 nucleotides match TRBD1. This receptor was identified in an adult man with Graves' hyperthyroidism. Material for sequencing was peripheral blood or thyroid tissue (not recorded which). DNA for the CDR3: TGTGCCAGCAGCTTACGTAGGGGGCGGAACACCGGGGAGCTGTTTTTT. The encoded protein is CASSLRRGRNTGELFF.